This T cell receptor (beta chain) was sequenced in a study of T cell responses to AZD1222 COVID-19 vaccine. Trimming removed 1 base from V and 2 bases from J, with 11 bases in between. The CDR3 totals 16 residues. Germline-derived CDR1 and CDR2 are SGHTA and FQGNSA. Generated by immunoSEQ multiplex PCR, the TCRdb table keeps only in-frame clones and is missing some. Among some 150,000 clones, approximately 90% were seen once, and the ten largest hold 5%. The chain combines TRBV7-2 with TRBJ2-2; D is undetermined. The sample was peripheral blood, taken on day 0 of AZD1222 vaccination. The TCR comes from an adult in good health. This chain's CDR3 is CASSLVGQTNTGELFF. CDR3 nucleotides: TGTGCCAGCAGCTTAGTTGGGCAGACAAACACCGGGGAGCTGTTTTTT.